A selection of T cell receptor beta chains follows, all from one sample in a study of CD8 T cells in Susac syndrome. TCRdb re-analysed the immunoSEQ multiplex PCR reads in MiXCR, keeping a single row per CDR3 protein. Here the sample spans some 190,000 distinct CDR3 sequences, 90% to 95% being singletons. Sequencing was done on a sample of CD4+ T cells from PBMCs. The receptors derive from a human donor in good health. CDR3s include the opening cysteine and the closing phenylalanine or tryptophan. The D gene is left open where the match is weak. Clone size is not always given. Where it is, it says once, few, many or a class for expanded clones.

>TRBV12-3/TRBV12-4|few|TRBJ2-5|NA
TGTGCCTCGGGCCGTGGGGAGACCCAGTACTTC
CASGRGETQYF
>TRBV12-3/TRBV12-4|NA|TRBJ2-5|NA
TGTGCCAGCAACCCTCAATCGGCGAGCGGGCAAGAGACCCAGTACTTC
CASNPQSASGQETQYF
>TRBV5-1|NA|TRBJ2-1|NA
TGCGCCAGCAGCTTGGCGTCAGGGGTCGGAGCTTCCTACAATGAGCAGTTCTTC
CASSLASGVGASYNEQFF
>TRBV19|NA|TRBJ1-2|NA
TGTGCCAGTAGTTGGGACACCAACTATGGCTACACCTTC
CASSWDTNYGYTF
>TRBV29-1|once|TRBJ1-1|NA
TGCAGCGTTGCCCGCAGTCCCGACACTGAAGCTTTCTTT
CSVARSPDTEAFF
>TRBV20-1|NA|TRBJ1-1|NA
TGCAGTGCCCCCTTCGAGGGGAACACTGAAGCTTTCTTT
CSAPFEGNTEAFF
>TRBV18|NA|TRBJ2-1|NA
TGTGCCAGCTCACCATCCGGCTTCCCCTCCTACAATGAGCAGTTCTTC
CASSPSGFPSYNEQFF
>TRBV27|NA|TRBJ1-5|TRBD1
TGTGCCAGCAGCTCTGGACAGGGTAAGAAGCAGCCCCAGCATTTT
CASSSGQGKKQPQHF
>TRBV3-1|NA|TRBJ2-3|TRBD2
TGTGCCAGCAGCCTTTACGCCGGGACTAGCAATACAGATACGCAGTATTTT
CASSLYAGTSNTDTQYF
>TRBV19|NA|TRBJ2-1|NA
TGTGCCAGTAGTATATGGATGAATGAGCAGTTCTTC
CASSIWMNEQFF
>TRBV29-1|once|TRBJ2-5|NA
TGCAGCGTTGAAAAGGGGACGGGGGGCGAAGAGACCCAGTACTTC
CSVEKGTGGEETQYF
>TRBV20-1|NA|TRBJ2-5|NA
TGCAGTGCTAGAGTGAGGGTTCAAGAGACCCAGTACTTC
CSARVRVQETQYF
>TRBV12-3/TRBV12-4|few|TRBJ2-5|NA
TGTGCCAGCAGTCCAGGGGTCCAAGAGACCCAGTACTTC
CASSPGVQETQYF
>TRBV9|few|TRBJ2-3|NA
TGTGCCAGCAGCCGGGGGGCCCCAGATACGCAGTATTTT
CASSRGAPDTQYF
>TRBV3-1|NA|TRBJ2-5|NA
TGTGCCAGCAGCCAAGGTCCGATTCAAGAGACCCAGTACTTC
CASSQGPIQETQYF
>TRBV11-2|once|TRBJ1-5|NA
TGTGCCAGCAGCTTGACAGGTGTGGGTCAGCCCCAGCATTTT
CASSLTGVGQPQHF
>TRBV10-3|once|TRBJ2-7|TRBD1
TGTGCCATCACGTCCGGGACAGAAGCCTACGAGCAGTACTTC
CAITSGTEAYEQYF
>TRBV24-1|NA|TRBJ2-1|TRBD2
TGTGCCACCCAGACTAGCGGGAGAGATGATGAGCAGTTCTTC
CATQTSGRDDEQFF
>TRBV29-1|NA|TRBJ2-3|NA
TGCAGCGTTGCAGTTGGGGGGACAGATACGCAGTATTTT
CSVAVGGTDTQYF
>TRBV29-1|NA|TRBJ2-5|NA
TGCAGCGTTGAAGCGAGCGGAGTAAGGGCTGCGGAGACCCAGTACTTC
CSVEASGVRAAETQYF
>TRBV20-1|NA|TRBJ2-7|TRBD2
TGCAGTGCTAGAGATCCCGGGACTAGCGGGGGGGCCCCAACCTACGAGCAGTACTTC
CSARDPGTSGGAPTYEQYF
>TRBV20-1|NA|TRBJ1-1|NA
TGCAGTGCTAGAGGGCGCGGTTTCGAAGCTTTCTTT
CSARGRGFEAFF
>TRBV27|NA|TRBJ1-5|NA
TGTGCCAGCAGTTTTGGAGGGTTTCAGCCCCAGCATTTT
CASSFGGFQPQHF
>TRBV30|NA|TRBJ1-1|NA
TGTGCCTGGAGTGTACCTGGTGGCACTGAAGCTTTCTTT
CAWSVPGGTEAFF
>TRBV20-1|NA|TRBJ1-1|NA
TGCAGTGCTAGGGGCAGGGCCACTGAAGCTTTCTTT
CSARGRATEAFF
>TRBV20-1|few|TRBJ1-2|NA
TGCAGTGCTAGGGCCGCAAACTATGGCTACACCTTC
CSARAANYGYTF
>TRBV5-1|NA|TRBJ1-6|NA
TGCGCCAGCAGCTTCGAGAGGGACAATTCACCCCTCCACTTT
CASSFERDNSPLHF
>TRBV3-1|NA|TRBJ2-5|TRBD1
TGTGCCAGCAGCCAGGACAGGGGGCGAGAGACCCAGTACTTC
CASSQDRGRETQYF
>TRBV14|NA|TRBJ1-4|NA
TGTGCCAGCAGCCAAGCGGGGAGGGATGAAAAACTGTTTTTT
CASSQAGRDEKLFF
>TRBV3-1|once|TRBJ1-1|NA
TGTGCCAGCAGCCAAGGTGGGAGGGCAGCTTTCTTT
CASSQGGRAAFF
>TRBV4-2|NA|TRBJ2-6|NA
TGTGCCAGCAGCCAAGATTCCCTAGGGTCTGGGGCCAACGTCCTGACTTTC
CASSQDSLGSGANVLTF
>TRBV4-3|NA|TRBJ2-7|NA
TGCGCCAGCAGCCCTGGACGCCACTCCTACGAGCAGTACTTC
CASSPGRHSYEQYF
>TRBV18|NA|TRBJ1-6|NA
TGTGCCAGCTCACCGAGCTCAGTGAATTCACCCCTCCACTTT
CASSPSSVNSPLHF